The source of this T cell receptor beta chain is a study of T cell responses to AZD1222 COVID-19 vaccine. Findings of the study overall: Samples come after the peak T cell response, not at day 14. Vaccination with two AZD1222 doses was followed by a rise in Spike-specific TCR breadth and depth. Reports say nearly half of spike-specific TCRs go after unmutated variant regions. There were vaccine-associated CD4 TCRs across spike, dominant at 160-218 and 743-854.

This CDR3 comprises 16 residues. The V gene lost 2 bases and the J gene lost 0 bases, with 15 bases spanning the gap. Germline V gene sequence: CDR1 SGHTS, CDR2 YDEGEE. Concerning this clone itself: Its antigen remains unidentified.

Clones were read by immunoSEQ multiplex PCR, and TCRdb kept only the in-frame ones, dropping some. Here the sample spans 90,000 to 120,000 clones, roughly 87% being singletons. The chain carries TRBV5-8 and TRBJ2-7; D is perhaps TRBD1 (6 bases). This receptor was taken from an adult in good health. Sequenced here: peripheral blood, sampled on day 0 of MenACWY control vaccination. CDR3 DNA sequence: TGTGCCAGCAGCTTCCCTGGACAGCTTCCCTCCTACGAGCAGTACTTC. This gives the protein CASSFPGQLPSYEQYF.